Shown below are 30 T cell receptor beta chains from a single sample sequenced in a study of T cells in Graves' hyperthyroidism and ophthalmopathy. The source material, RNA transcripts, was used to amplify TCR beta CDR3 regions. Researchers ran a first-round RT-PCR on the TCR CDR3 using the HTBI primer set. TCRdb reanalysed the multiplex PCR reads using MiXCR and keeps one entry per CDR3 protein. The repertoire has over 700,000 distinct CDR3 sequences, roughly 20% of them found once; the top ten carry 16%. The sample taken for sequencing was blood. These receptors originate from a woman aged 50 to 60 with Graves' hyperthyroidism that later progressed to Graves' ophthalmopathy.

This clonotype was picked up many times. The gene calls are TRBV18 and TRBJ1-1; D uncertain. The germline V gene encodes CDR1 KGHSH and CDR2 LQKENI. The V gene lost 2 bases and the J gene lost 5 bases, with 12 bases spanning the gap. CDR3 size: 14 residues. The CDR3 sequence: CASSPGPPGTEAFF. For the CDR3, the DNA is TGTGCCAGCTCACCAGGACCTCCGGGGACTGAAGCTTTCTTT. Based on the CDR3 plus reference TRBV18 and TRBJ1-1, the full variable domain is NAGVMQNPRHLVRRRGQEARLRCSPMKGHSHVYWYRQLPEEGLKFMVYLQKENIIDESGMPKERFSAEFPKEGPSILRIQQVVRGDSAAYFCASSPGPPGTEAFFGQGTRLTVV.

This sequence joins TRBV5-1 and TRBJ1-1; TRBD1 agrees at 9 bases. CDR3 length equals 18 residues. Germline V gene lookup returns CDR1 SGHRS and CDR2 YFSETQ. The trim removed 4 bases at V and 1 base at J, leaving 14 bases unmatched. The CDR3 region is CASSAPGQGRGRNTEAFF. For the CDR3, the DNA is TGCGCCAGCAGCGCTCCGGGACAGGGAAGAGGGCGGAACACTGAAGCTTTCTTT.

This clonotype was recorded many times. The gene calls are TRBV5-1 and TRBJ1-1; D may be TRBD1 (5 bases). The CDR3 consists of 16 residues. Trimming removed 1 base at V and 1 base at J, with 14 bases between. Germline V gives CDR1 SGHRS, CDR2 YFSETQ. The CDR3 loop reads CASSLRLGGANTEAFF. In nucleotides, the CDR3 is TGCGCCAGCAGCTTGCGTCTCGGGGGAGCGAACACTGAAGCTTTCTTT.

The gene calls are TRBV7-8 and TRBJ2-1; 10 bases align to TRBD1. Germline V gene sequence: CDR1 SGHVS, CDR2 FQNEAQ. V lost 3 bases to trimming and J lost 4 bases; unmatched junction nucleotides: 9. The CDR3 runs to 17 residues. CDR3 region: CASSLVGGTGDYNEQFF. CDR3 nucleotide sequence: TGTGCCAGCAGCTTGGTGGGGGGGACAGGGGATTACAATGAGCAGTTCTTC.

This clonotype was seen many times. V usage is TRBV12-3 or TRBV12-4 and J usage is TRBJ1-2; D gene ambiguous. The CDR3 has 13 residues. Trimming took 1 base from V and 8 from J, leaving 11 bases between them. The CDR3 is CASSLGSGRGYTF. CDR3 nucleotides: TGTGCCAGCAGTTTAGGGTCAGGTCGGGGCTACACCTTC.

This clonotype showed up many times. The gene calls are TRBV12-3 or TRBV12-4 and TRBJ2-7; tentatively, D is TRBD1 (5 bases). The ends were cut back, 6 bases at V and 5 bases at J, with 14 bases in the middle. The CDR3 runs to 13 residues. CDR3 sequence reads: CASSLRGANEQYF. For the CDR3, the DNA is TGTGCCAGCAGCCTCCGTGGGGCGAACGAGCAGTACTTC.

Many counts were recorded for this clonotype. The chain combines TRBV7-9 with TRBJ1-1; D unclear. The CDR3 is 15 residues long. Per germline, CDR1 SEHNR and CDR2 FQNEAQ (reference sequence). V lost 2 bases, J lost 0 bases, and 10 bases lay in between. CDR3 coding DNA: TGTGCCAGCAGCTTAAACGAGGGCATGAACACTGAAGCTTTCTTT. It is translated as CASSLNEGMNTEAFF.

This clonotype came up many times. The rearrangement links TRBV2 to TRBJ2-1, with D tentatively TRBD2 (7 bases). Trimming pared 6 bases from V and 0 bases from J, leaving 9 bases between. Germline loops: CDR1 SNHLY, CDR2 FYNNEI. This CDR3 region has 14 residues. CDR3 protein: CASSGGHSYNEQFF. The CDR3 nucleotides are TGTGCCAGCAGCGGGGGGCACTCCTACAATGAGCAGTTCTTC.

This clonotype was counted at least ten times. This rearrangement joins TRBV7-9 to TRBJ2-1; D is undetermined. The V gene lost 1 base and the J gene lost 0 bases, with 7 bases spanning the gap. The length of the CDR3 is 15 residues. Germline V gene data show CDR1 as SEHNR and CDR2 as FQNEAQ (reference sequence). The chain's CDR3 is CASSLEVFSYNEQFF. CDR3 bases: TGTGCCAGCAGCTTAGAGGTTTTCTCCTACAATGAGCAGTTCTTC.

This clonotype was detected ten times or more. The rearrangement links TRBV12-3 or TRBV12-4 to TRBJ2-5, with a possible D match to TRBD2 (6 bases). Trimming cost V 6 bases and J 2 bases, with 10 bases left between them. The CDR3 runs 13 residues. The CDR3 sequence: CASRGGRQETQYF. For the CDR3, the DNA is TGTGCCAGCAGGGGAGGCCGACAAGAGACCCAGTACTTC.

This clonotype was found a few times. The CDR3 DNA reads TGTGCCAGCAGTTTAGCCGGCAAAGGGCAGCCCCAGCATTTT. Translation gives CASSLAGKGQPQHF. The rearrangement uses TRBV27 and TRBJ1-5, with D unresolved. Trimming cost V 2 bases and J 7 bases, with 12 bases left between them. Germline V gene lookup returns CDR1 MNHEY and CDR2 SMNVEV (reference sequence). The CDR3 covers 14 residues.

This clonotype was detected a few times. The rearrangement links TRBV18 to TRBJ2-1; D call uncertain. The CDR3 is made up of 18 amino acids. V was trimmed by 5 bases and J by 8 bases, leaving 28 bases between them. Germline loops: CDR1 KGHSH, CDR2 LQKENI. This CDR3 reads CASSTLGEGAMLGDEQFF. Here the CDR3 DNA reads TGTGCCAGCTCAACACTCGGAGAAGGAGCTATGCTAGGAGATGAGCAGTTCTTC.

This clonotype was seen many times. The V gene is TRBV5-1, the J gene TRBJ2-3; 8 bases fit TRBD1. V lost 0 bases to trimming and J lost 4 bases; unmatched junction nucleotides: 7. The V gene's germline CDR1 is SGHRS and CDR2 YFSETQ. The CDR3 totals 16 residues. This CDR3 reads CASSLEYRGYSDTQYF. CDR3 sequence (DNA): TGCGCCAGCAGCTTGGAGTACAGGGGGTATTCAGATACGCAGTATTTT. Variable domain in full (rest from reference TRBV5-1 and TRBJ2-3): KAGVTQTPRYLIKTRGQQVTLSCSPISGHRSVSWYQQTPGQGLQFLFEYFSETQRNKGNFPGRFSGRQFSNSRSEMNVSTLELGDSALYLCASSLEYRGYSDTQYFGPGTRLTVL.

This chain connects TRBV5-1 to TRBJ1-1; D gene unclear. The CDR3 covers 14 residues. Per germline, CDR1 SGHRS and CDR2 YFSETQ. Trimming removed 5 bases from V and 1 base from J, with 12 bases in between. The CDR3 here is CASRESPTNTEAFF. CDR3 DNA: TGCGCCAGCAGAGAAAGCCCCACGAACACTGAAGCTTTCTTT.

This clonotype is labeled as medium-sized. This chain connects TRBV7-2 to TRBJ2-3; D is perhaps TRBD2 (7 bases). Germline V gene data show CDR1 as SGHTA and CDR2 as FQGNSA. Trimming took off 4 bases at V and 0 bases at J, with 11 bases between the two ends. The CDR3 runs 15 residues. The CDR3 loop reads CASSWGGQSTDTQYF. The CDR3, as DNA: TGTGCCAGCAGCTGGGGGGGGCAGAGCACAGATACGCAGTATTTT.

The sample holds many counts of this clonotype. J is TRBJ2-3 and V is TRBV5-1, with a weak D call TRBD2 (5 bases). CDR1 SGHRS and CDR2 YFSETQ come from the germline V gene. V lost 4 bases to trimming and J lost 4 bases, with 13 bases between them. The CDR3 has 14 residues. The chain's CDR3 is CASSKQTSADTQYF. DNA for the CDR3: TGCGCCAGCAGCAAACAAACTAGTGCAGATACGCAGTATTTT.

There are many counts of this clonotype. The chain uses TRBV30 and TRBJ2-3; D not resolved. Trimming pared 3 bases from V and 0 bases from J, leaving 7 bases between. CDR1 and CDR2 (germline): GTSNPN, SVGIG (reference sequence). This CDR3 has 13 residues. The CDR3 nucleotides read TGTGCCTGGAGGGAAAGGAGCACAGATACGCAGTATTTT. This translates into CAWRERSTDTQYF.

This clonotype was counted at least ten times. Here the CDR3 reads CASSLPPTGISGEKLFF. CDR3 sequence (DNA): TGTGCCAGCAGCCTCCCCCCTACAGGGATTTCGGGGGAAAAACTGTTTTTT. The chain uses TRBV2 and TRBJ1-4, with D possibly TRBD1 on 6 matching bases. Germline V lookup: CDR1 SNHLY, CDR2 FYNNEI. Trimming pared 6 bases from V and 8 bases from J, leaving 25 bases between. This CDR3 comprises 17 residues.

In DNA, the CDR3 is TGTGCCAGCACCCCCCAGGACCTGCCGGCGCAGTATTTT. Translating gives CASTPQDLPAQYF. The chain links TRBV12-3 or TRBV12-4 to TRBJ2-3, with D uncertain. V dropped 7 bases and J dropped 10 bases, with 18 bases sitting between them. The CDR3 is 13 amino acids.

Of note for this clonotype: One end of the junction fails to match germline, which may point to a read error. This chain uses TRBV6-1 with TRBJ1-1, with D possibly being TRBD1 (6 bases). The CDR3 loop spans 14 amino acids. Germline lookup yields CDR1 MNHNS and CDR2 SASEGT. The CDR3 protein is CTSRTWEGDTEAFF. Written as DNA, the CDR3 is TGTACCAGCAGGACCTGGGAGGGGGACACTGAAGCTTTCTTT.

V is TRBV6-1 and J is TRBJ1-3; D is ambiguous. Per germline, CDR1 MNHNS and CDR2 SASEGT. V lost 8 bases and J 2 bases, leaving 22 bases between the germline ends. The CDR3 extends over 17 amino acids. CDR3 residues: CASGLDRWDSAGNTIYF. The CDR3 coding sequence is TGTGCCAGCGGCCTAGATAGGTGGGATTCTGCTGGAAACACCATATATTTT.

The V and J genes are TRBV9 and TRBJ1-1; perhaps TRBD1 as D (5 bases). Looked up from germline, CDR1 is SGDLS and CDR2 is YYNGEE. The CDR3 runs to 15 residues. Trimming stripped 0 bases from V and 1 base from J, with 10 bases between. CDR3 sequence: CASSVEGVGNTEAFF. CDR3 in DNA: TGTGCCAGCAGCGTAGAAGGGGTTGGGAACACTGAAGCTTTCTTT.

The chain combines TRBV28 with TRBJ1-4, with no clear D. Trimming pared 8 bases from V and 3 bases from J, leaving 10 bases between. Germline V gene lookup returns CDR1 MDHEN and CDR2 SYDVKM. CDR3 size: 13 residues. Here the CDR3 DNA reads TGTGCCAGCGCTTCGGGCGCTAATGAAAAACTGTTTTTT. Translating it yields CASASGANEKLFF.

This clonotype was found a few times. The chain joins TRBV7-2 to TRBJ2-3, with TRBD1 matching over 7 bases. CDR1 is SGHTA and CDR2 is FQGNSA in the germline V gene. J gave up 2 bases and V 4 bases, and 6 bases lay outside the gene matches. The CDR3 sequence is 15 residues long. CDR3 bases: TGTGCCAGCAGCTCACCGGGACAGCCCACAGATACGCAGTATTTT. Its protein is CASSSPGQPTDTQYF.

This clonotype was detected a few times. This chain's CDR3 is CATSGGWNQPQHF. CDR3 DNA: TGTGCCACCAGCGGGGGGTGGAATCAGCCCCAGCATTTT. The gene calls are TRBV2 and TRBJ1-5, with D possibly being TRBD1 (5 bases). Germline CDR1 and CDR2: SNHLY and FYNNEI. The CDR3 sequence is 13 residues long. V was trimmed by 10 bases and J by 4 bases, leaving 14 bases between them.

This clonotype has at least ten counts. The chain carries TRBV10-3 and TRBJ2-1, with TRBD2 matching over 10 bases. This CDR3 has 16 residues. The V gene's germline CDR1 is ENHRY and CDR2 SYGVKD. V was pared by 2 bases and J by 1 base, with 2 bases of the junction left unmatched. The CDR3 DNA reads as TGTGCCATCAGTGAGGGTAGCGGGGGGTCCTACAATGAGCAGTTCTTC. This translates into CAISEGSGGSYNEQFF.

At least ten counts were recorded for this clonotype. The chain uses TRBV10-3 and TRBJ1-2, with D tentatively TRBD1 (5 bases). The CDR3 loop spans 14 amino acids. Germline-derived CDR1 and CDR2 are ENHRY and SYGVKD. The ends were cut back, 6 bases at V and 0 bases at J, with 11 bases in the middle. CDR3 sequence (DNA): TGTGCCATCAGCTTGGACAACTCTAACTATGGCTACACCTTC. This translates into CAISLDNSNYGYTF.

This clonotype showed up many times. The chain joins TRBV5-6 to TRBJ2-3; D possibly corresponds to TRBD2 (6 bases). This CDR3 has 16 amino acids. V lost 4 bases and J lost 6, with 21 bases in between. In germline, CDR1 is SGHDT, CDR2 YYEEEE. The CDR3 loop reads CASSPGLPQGGDTQYF. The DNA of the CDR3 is TGTGCCAGCAGCCCCGGACTACCTCAGGGTGGGGATACGCAGTATTTT.

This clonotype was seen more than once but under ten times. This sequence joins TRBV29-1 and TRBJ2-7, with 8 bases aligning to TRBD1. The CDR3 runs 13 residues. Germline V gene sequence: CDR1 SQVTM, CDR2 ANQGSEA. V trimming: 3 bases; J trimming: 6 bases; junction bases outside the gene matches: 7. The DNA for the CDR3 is TGCAGCGTTGACGCAGGGGGCATCGGCGAGCAGTACTTC. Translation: CSVDAGGIGEQYF.

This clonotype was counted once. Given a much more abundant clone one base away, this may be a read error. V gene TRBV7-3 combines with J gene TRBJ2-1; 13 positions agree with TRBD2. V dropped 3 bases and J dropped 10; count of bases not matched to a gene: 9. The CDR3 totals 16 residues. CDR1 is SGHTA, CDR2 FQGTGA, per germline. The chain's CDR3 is CASSLNTSGGAREQFF. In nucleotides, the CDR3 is TGTGCCAGCAGCTTGAATACTAGCGGGGGGGCCAGGGAGCAGTTCTTC.